Following are 8 T cell receptor beta chains from one sample sequenced in a study of blood T cells in healthy people across ages. Alongside a J-beta primer mix, a sample-barcoded 5' primer served in a second PCR lasting about 7 to 11 cycles. In TCRdb, the 5' RACE reads were re-called with MiXCR into one record per CDR3 protein. The profile shows over 950,000 distinct CDR3 sequences, just over 50% of them singletons. Input material: blood. Every receptor here comes from a woman aged 55-70 years in good health.

The chain carries TRBV20-1 and TRBJ1-5; TRBD1 might be the D (5 bases). This CDR3 spans 14 amino acids. Germline assignment: CDR1 DFQATT and CDR2 SNEGSKA (reference sequence). Trimming pared 5 bases from V and 11 bases from J, leaving 22 bases between. Here the CDR3 reads CSAGGPSVRAAQHF. CDR3 DNA sequence: TGCAGTGCTGGGGGTCCGTCGGTCCGGGCAGCCCAGCATTTT.

To note about this clonotype: No DNA is shown, since the ends of the CDR3 on it are uncertain; the CDR3 is the one TCRdb lists. The chain combines TRBV11-1 with TRBJ2-1; the table's D call TRBD1 went unverified against the DNA. Inclusive of both ends, the CDR3 amounts to 16 amino acids. CDR1 and CDR2 (germline): SGHAT, FQDESV (reference sequence). CDR3 sequence reads: CASSLGWGQGADERFF.

This clonotype was picked up many times. The V call is TRBV5-1, the J call TRBJ2-1; 7 bases fit TRBD2. The V gene's germline CDR1 is SGHRS and CDR2 YFSETQ. V lost 4 bases to trimming and J lost 0 bases; unmatched junction nucleotides: 1. There are 14 residues in the CDR3. In nucleotides, the CDR3 is TGCGCCAGCAGCGGCGGGAGCTCCTACAATGAGCAGTTCTTC. It is translated as CASSGGSSYNEQFF.

This clonotype was counted between two and nine times. The chain employs TRBV20-1 and TRBJ2-7, with 8 bases aligning to TRBD2. Gene TRBJ2-5 matches the end of the DNA better, so the J call may be wrong. The CDR3 covers 13 residues. From germline, CDR1 is DFQATT and CDR2 SNEGSKA (reference sequence). The DNA for the CDR3 is TGCAGTGCCTCCCCGGGGGGGCGGGTGACCCAGTACTTC. Protein product: CSASPGGRVTQYF.

V usage is TRBV12-3 or TRBV12-4 and J usage is TRBJ2-7; 7 bases are shared with TRBD1. V was clipped by 2 bases and J by 5 bases; unmatched bases: 3. The CDR3 loop spans 13 amino acids. The CDR3 is CASSLIQGNEQYF. Written as DNA, the CDR3 is TGTGCCAGCAGTTTAATACAGGGGAACGAGCAGTACTTC.

This clonotype was recorded at least ten times. V is TRBV20-1 and J is TRBJ2-1; TRBD2 is a possible D gene (6 bases). CDR1 is DFQATT, CDR2 SNEGSKA, per germline (reference sequence). This CDR3 is 15 amino acids long. V lost 6 bases and J 0 bases, leaving 15 bases between the germline ends. The CDR3 DNA is TGCAGTGCGCCCTCGGGACTCACCTCCTACAATGAGCAGTTCTTC. It yields the protein CSAPSGLTSYNEQFF.

This clonotype has a count of ten or more. This chain uses TRBV5-1 with TRBJ2-1; possibly TRBD1 for D (5 bases). V lost 3 bases and J 3 bases, leaving 7 bases between the germline ends. Germline V gives CDR1 SGHRS, CDR2 YFSETQ. This CDR3 spans 13 amino acids. CDR3 nucleotide sequence: TGCGCCAGCAGCTCAGACAGCTACAATGAGCAGTTCTTC. Translating gives CASSSDSYNEQFF. Full variable domain (rest looked up from reference TRBV5-1 and TRBJ2-1): KAGVTQTPRYLIKTRGQQVTLSCSPISGHRSVSWYQQTPGQGLQFLFEYFSETQRNKGNFPGRFSGRQFSNSRSEMNVSTLELGDSALYLCASSSDSYNEQFFGPGTRLTVL.

The J gene is TRBJ1-1, the V gene TRBV12-3 or TRBV12-4; D is unclear. The germline V and J ends were trimmed by 3 bases and 0 bases, with 8 bases remaining between them. CDR3 length equals 14 residues. As DNA, the CDR3 is TGTGCCAGCAGTTTCTCAGAAATGAACACTGAAGCTTTCTTT. This codes for CASSFSEMNTEAFF.